This T cell receptor beta chain emerged from a study of molecular identifiers for immune sequencing clone quantification. TCRdb used MiXCR to reprocess the PCR reads, holding one entry per CDR3 protein. The repertoire holds about 320,000 distinct CDR3 sequences, with roughly a quarter as singletons. Only a few counts were recorded for this clonotype. The sample was naive CD8+ T cells from blood, with Jurkat cell RNA spiked in. As to subset: FACS-sorted CD8+CD4-CCR7+CD45RA+ naive T cells. This sequence was found in a human donor in good health. Some libraries in this study had Jurkat cell RNA spiked in.

The CDR3 nucleotides are TGTGCCAGCAGCCGCGCTACTAATTACAGGGGGCGTCAAGAGACCCAGTACTTC. It yields the protein CASSRATNYRGRQETQYF. The chain has TRBV6-2 or TRBV6-3 and TRBJ2-5, with 9 bases aligning to TRBD1. The junction had 16 bases not matched to a gene; V was cut back by 6 bases and J by 2 bases. Germline values: CDR1 MNHEY, CDR2 SVGEGT. This CDR3 is 18 amino acids long.